This entry is about one TCR beta chain. The sample is drawn from a study of blood T cell repertoires in COVID-19. Authors' data handling: The assay estimated nucleated cells by amplifying reference gene primers. Using immunoSEQ multiplex PCR, the repertoire was profiled, and TCRdb retains in-frame clones only, with some absent. V and J calls and clone size are as listed in that table; D and trimming were resolved from the DNA. Of about 98,000 clones detected, roughly 82% appear once; the ten largest clones hold about a tenth. The CDR3 extends over 15 amino acids. The germline CDR1 and CDR2 sequences are KGHSH and LQKENI. The ends lost 3 bases at V and 4 bases at J; junction bases unmatched: 9.

J is TRBJ2-7 and V is TRBV18; 7 bases agree with TRBD2. This clonotype was obtained from a man aged 65 to 79 with active or convalescent COVID-19. Sequenced sample: peripheral blood. The CDR3 loop reads CASSPSGQGFYEQYF. In nucleotides, the CDR3 is TGTGCCAGCTCACCTAGCGGGCAGGGTTTTTACGAGCAGTACTTC.